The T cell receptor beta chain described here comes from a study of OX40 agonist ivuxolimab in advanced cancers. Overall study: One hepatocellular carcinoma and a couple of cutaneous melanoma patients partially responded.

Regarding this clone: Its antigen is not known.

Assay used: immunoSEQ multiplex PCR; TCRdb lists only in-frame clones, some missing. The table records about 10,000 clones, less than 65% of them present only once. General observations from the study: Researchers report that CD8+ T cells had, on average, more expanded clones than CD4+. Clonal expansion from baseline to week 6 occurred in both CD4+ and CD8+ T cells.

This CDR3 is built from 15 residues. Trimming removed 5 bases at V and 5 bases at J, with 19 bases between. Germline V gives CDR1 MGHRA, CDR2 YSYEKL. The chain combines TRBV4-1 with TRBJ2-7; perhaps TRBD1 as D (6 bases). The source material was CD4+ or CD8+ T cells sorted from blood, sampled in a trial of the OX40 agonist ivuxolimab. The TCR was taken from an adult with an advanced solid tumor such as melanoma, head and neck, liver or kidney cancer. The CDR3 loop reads CASSSKTTGYDEQYF. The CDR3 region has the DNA TGCGCCAGCAGCTCCAAAACCACAGGGTACGACGAGCAGTACTTC.